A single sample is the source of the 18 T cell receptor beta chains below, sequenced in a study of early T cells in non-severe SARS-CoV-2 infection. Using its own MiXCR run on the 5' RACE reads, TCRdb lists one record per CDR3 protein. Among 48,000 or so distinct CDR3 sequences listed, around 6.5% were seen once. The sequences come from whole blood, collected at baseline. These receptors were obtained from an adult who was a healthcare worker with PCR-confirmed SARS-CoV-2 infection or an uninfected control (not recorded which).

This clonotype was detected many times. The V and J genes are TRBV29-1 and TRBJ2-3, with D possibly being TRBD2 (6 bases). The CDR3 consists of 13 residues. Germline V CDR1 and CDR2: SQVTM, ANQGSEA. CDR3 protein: CRVGGLPTDTQYF. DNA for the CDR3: TGCAGGGTCGGAGGGCTCCCTACAGATACGCAGTATTTT.

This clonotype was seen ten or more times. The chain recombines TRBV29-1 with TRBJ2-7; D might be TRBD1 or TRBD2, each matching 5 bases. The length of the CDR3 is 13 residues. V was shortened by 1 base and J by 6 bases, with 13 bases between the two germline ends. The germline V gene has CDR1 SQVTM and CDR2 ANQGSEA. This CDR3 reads CSVEVRQGTEQYF. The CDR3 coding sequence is TGCAGCGTTGAAGTGCGTCAAGGGACCGAGCAGTACTTC.

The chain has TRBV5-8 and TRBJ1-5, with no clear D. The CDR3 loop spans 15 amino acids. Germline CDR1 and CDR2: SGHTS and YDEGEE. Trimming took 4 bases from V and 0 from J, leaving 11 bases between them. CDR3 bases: TGTGCCAGCAGCGGGTCGGCAGTTAGCAATCAGCCCCAGCATTTT. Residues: CASSGSAVSNQPQHF.

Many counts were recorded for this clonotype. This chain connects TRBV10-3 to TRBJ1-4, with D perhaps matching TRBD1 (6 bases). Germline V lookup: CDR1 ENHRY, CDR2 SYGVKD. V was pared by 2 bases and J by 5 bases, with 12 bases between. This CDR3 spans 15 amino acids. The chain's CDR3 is CAISERKGGNEKLFF. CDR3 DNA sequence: TGTGCCATCAGTGAGAGGAAGGGGGGCAATGAAAAACTGTTTTTT.

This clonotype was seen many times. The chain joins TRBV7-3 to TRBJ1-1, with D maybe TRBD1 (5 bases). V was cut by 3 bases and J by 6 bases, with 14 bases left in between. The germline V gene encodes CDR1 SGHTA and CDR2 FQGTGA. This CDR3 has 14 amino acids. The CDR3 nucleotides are TGTGCCAGCAGCTTCGGGACCCCAGGCGCTGAAGCTTTCTTT. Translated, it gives CASSFGTPGAEAFF.

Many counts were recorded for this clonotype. This chain's CDR3 is CASSRTAGTDTQYF. CDR3 coding DNA: TGTGCCAGCAGCCGGACAGCCGGCACAGATACGCAGTATTTT. The rearrangement joins TRBV3-1 to TRBJ2-3, with a weak D call TRBD1 (6 bases). The CDR3 spans 14 residues. With 4 bases removed from V and 1 base from J, the gap between germline ends came to 9 bases. Germline assignment: CDR1 LGHDT and CDR2 YNNKEL (reference sequence).

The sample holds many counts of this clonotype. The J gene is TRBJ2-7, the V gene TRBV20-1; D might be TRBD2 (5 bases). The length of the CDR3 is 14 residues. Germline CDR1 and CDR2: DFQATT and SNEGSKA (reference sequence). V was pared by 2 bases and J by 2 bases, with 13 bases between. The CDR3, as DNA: TGCAGTGCTAGAAGGGAAGCGGCCGCCTACGAGCAGTACTTC. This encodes CSARREAAAYEQYF.

The CDR3 region is CASSFMGHSYEQYF. The CDR3 DNA sequence: TGCGCCAGCAGCTTCATGGGGCATTCCTACGAGCAGTACTTC. The chain carries TRBV5-1 and TRBJ2-7, with D tentatively TRBD1 (5 bases). The CDR3 extends over 14 amino acids. Trimming left V 2 bases short and J 1 base short, with 10 bases between. Germline CDR1 and CDR2: SGHRS and YFSETQ.

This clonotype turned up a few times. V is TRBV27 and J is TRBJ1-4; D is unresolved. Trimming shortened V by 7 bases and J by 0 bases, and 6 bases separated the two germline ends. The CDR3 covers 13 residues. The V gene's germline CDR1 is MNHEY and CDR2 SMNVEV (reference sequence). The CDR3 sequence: CASKGTTNEKLFF. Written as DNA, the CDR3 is TGTGCCAGCAAGGGCACAACTAATGAAAAACTGTTTTTT.

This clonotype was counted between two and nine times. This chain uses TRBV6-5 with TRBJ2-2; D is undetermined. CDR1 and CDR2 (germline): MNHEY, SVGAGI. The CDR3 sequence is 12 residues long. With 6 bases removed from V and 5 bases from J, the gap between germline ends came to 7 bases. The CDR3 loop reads CASRRETGELFF. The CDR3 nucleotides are TGTGCCAGCAGAAGAGAAACCGGGGAGCTGTTTTTT.

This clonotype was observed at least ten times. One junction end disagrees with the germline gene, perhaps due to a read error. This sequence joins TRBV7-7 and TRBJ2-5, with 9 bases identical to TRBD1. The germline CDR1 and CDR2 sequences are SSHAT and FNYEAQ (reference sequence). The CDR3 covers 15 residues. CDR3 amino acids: CASSPGTGSQETQYF. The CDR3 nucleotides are TGTGCTAGCAGCCCCGGGACAGGGAGTCAAGAGACCCAGTACTTC.

The CDR3 DNA sequence: TGTGCCAGTAGTCTCGAACCCGGGGGGGAGCAGTACTTC. Its translation is CASSLEPGGEQYF. The chain carries TRBV19 and TRBJ2-7; 7 positions agree with TRBD2. This CDR3 has 13 residues. The germline gives CDR1 LNHDA, CDR2 SQIVND (reference sequence). The V gene end was trimmed by 5 bases and the J gene end by 7 bases; junction bases not matched to a gene: 8.

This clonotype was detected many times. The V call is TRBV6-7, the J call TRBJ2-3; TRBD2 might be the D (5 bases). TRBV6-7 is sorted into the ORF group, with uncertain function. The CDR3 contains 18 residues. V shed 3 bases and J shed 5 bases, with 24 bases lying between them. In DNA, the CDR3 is TGTGCCAGCAGTTATTCCGCCCCCACGGGCCTAGCTGGAGATACGCAGTATTTT. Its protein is CASSYSAPTGLAGDTQYF.

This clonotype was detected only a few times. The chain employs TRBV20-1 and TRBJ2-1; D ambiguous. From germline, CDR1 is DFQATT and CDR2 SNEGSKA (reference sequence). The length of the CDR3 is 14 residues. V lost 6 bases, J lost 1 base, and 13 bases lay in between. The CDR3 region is CSATEIRSYNEQFF. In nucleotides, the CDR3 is TGCAGTGCCACAGAGATACGTTCCTACAATGAGCAGTTCTTC.

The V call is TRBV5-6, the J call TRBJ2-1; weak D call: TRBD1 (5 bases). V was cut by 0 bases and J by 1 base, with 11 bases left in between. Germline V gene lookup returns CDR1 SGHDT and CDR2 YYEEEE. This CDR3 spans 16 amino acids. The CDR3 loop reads CASSLDRRQSYNEQFF. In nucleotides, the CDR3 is TGTGCCAGCAGCTTGGATAGGAGACAGTCCTACAATGAGCAGTTCTTC. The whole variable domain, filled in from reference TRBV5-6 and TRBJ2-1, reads DAGVTQSPTHLIKTRGQQVTLRCSPKSGHDTVSWYQQALGQGPQFIFQYYEEEERQRGNFPDRFSGHQFPNYSSELNVNALLLGDSALYLCASSLDRRQSYNEQFFGPGTRLTVL.

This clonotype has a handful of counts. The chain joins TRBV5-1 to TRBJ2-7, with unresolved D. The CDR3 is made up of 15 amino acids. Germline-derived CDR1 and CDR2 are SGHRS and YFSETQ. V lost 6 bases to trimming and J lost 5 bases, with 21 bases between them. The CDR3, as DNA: TGCGCCAGCACAACTGAGGCAGGTCGATATCACGAGCAGTACTTC. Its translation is CASTTEAGRYHEQYF.

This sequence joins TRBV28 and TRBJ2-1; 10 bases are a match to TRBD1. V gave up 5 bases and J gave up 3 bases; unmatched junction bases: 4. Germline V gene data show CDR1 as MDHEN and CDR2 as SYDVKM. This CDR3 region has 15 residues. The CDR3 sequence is CASSRQGAFYNEQFF. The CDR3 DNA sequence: TGTGCCAGCAGTCGACAGGGGGCTTTCTACAATGAGCAGTTCTTC.

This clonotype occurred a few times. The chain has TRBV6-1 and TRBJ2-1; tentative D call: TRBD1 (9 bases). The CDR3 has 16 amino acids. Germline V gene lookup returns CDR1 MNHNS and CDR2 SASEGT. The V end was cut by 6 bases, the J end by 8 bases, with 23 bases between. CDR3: CASRQGASGPVYEQFF. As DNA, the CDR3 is TGTGCCAGCAGACAGGGGGCTAGCGGGCCCGTTTATGAGCAGTTCTTC.